These T cell receptor beta chains were read from a single sample in a study of human T cells and chemical hapten exposure. TCRdb processed the RACE reads anew with MiXCR; each CDR3 protein has one entry. The sample consists of some 200,000 distinct CDR3 sequences, around 24% of them appearing once. The source was whole blood, collected in connection with sensitization to the hapten diphenylcyclopropenone (DPC). These TCRs come from a woman in her fifties or sixties with alopecia areata. Some clones in this sample may be carry-over from other donors' samples. CDR3s leave out the opening cysteine and the closing phenylalanine or tryptophan. A D gene is named only where the DNA matches it firmly. The size entry is marked missing in some rows and otherwise reads once, few, many or a size class.

size	J	V	D	CDR3
.	TRBJ2-1	TRBV7-9	TRBD2	ASSFLAGVANEQF
few	TRBJ2-3	TRBV29-1	TRBD2	SVEVAGADTQY
few	TRBJ2-1	TRBV29-1	.	SVQRTAYAGKYNEQF
few	TRBJ1-1	TRBV12-3/TRBV12-4	.	ASRSPVMGGFTEAF
.	TRBJ2-7	TRBV10-1	TRBD2	ASSEPHPSGTSANTVYEQY
few	TRBJ2-1	TRBV11-2	TRBD2	ASSIGLAPNNEQF
few	TRBJ1-1	TRBV6-5	.	ASIKDSYSEAF
few	TRBJ1-5	TRBV19	TRBD1	ASTAPPSRQGSNQPQH
.	TRBJ1-2	TRBV9	TRBD1	ASSQLTGGGYT
.	TRBJ2-7	TRBV20-1	.	SANKQGLSYEQY
few	TRBJ1-2	TRBV5-1	.	ASSLEGSPNYGYT
.	TRBJ1-4	TRBV10-3	.	AIRDQGVDEKLF
.	TRBJ1-6	TRBV4-1	TRBD1	ASSQDQDRQNSPLH
few	TRBJ1-2	TRBV24-1	TRBD1	ATSEPRQGGDGYT
.	TRBJ1-1	TRBV18	TRBD1	ASSQETGATEAF
few	TRBJ2-1	TRBV29-1	.	SVGNPAGNEQF